Listed below are T cell receptor beta chains from one sample, sequenced in a study of identical twins. TCRdb passed the 5' RACE reads through MiXCR, listing each CDR3 protein once. The sample carries approximately 280,000 distinct CDR3 sequences, about 8.3% recorded once. This sample was also put to use in a study of yellow fever vaccine responses in identical twins.

Sequencing was done on a sample of memory (CD45RO+) T cells sorted from blood. The receptors were gathered from a woman aged 18-29 years in good health. Both conserved end residues are part of each CDR3. The D gene is left open where the match is weak. Only some rows state a clone size, as once, few, many or a class for expanded clones.

cdr3_aa cdr3_nt clone_size v_call d_call cdr3_length j_call
CASRAGTGPTDTQYF TGTGCCAGCCGGGCCGGGACAGGCCCCACAGATACGCAGTATTTT - TRBV7-3 TRBD1 15 TRBJ2-3
CASSPPKETQYF TGTGCCAGCAGCCCCCCCAAAGAGACCCAGTACTTC - TRBV7-6 - 12 TRBJ2-5
CSARDRHNEQFF TGCAGTGCTAGAGATAGGCACAATGAGCAGTTCTTC many TRBV20-1 - 12 TRBJ2-1
CASSLAGVFGDTQYF TGTGCCAGCAGCTTAGCGGGAGTTTTCGGGGATACGCAGTATTTT - TRBV11-2 - 15 TRBJ2-3
CATSVTSSGEQFF TGTGCCACCAGCGTCACTAGCTCAGGAGAGCAGTTCTTC - TRBV15 - 13 TRBJ2-1
CASSLTGPTYGGRRNEQFF TGTGCCAGCAGCTTAACCGGGCCGACTTATGGCGGGAGGAGGAATGAGCAGTTCTTC - TRBV7-3 TRBD2 19 TRBJ2-1
CASSRLNTQYF TGTGCCAGTAGTCGCCTAAATACGCAGTATTTT - TRBV19 - 11 TRBJ2-3
CSAPTQGQGYGYTF TGCAGTGCGCCCACTCAAGGCCAAGGATATGGCTACACCTTC few TRBV20-1 - 14 TRBJ1-2
CASSLGPGAGTGELFF TGTGCCAGCAGCTTAGGCCCGGGGGCGGGGACCGGGGAGCTGTTTTTT few TRBV7-7 - 16 TRBJ2-2
CASSINLGVGANVLTF TGTGCCAGTAGTATCAATTTAGGAGTCGGGGCCAACGTCCTGACTTTC - TRBV19 - 16 TRBJ2-6
CASTKDRAGTEAFF TGTGCCAGCACCAAGGACAGGGCGGGCACTGAAGCTTTCTTT - TRBV28 TRBD1 14 TRBJ1-1
CASSPPGLAELTYNEQFF TGTGCCAGCAGCCCCCCCGGTTTAGCGGAGTTGACCTACAATGAGCAGTTCTTC few TRBV3-1 - 18 TRBJ2-1
CTCSSTPGLAGGTDTQYF TGTACCTGCAGCTCCACTCCGGGACTAGCGGGGGGCACAGATACGCAGTATTTT - TRBV12-3/TRBV12-4 TRBD2 18 TRBJ2-3
CASSLFSGVELAAYNEQFF TGTGCCAGCAGTTTATTCAGTGGAGTCGAGCTAGCGGCCTACAATGAGCAGTTCTTC many TRBV27 TRBD2 19 TRBJ2-1
CASSQYAGGVFYNEQFF TGTGCCAGCAGCCAATATGCGGGGGGGGTATTCTACAATGAGCAGTTCTTC many TRBV3-1 TRBD2 17 TRBJ2-1
CASSPTSGRPEQFF TGTGCCAGCAGTCCCACTAGCGGGAGACCTGAGCAGTTCTTC many TRBV6-1 TRBD2 14 TRBJ2-1
CASSGQGSETQYF TGTGCCAGCAGTGGACAGGGGAGCGAGACCCAGTACTTC few TRBV25-1 TRBD1 13 TRBJ2-5
CASSRGATNTEAFF TGTGCCAGCAGTCGGGGGGCTACGAACACTGAAGCTTTCTTT many TRBV6-1 - 14 TRBJ1-1
CSVPSGSGETQYF TGCAGCGTTCCCTCCGGGTCTGGCGAGACCCAGTACTTC many TRBV29-1 - 13 TRBJ2-5
CSAKNQRPSSYNEQFF TGCAGTGCTAAAAACCAGCGGCCAAGCTCCTACAATGAGCAGTTCTTC many TRBV20-1 - 16 TRBJ2-1
CASSLNPGAGNTIYF TGTGCCAGCAGCCTAAACCCCGGGGCTGGAAACACCATATATTTT few TRBV3-1 - 15 TRBJ1-3
CASSLNADRTF TGTGCCAGCAGCCTTAACGCGGACAGGACCTTC - TRBV5-6 TRBD1 11 TRBJ2-1
CASSQDWWRNTEAFF TGTGCCAGCAGCCAAGATTGGTGGCGGAACACTGAAGCTTTCTTT many TRBV4-2 - 15 TRBJ1-1
CASQQGTNYGYTF TGTGCCAGCCAACAGGGCACCAACTATGGCTACACCTTC many TRBV3-1 - 13 TRBJ1-2
CASSLDGRAVYEQYF TGTGCCAGCAGCTTAGACGGCAGGGCGGTATATGAGCAGTACTTC - TRBV7-9 - 15 TRBJ2-7
CSVGYGTVNTGELFF TGCAGCGTTGGGTACGGGACAGTTAACACCGGGGAGCTGTTTTTT many TRBV29-1 TRBD1 15 TRBJ2-2
CASSEVLGTGYGYTF TGCGCCAGCAGTGAGGTTTTGGGGACAGGGTATGGCTACACCTTC few TRBV10-2 TRBD1 15 TRBJ1-2
CASRLQGRNTEAFF TGTGCCAGCAGACTACAGGGAAGGAACACTGAAGCTTTCTTT many TRBV12-3/TRBV12-4 - 14 TRBJ1-1
CATSDLPGQGTDTQYF TGTGCCACCAGTGATCTACCGGGACAGGGCACAGATACGCAGTATTTT many TRBV24-1 TRBD1 16 TRBJ2-3
CASSFTGHSEQFF TGTGCCAGCTCCTTTACGGGGCACAGTGAGCAGTTCTTC - TRBV18 - 13 TRBJ2-1
CASRQTGNSNQPQHF TGTGCCAGCAGACAAACAGGAAATAGCAATCAGCCCCAGCATTTT - TRBV12-3/TRBV12-4 - 15 TRBJ1-5
CASTRASSGANVLTF TGTGCCAGCACCCGAGCAAGCTCTGGGGCCAACGTCCTGACTTTC few TRBV6-1 - 15 TRBJ2-6
CSARPGGDEQYF TGCAGTGCTAGACCCGGGGGGGACGAGCAGTACTTC - TRBV20-1 TRBD2 12 TRBJ2-7
CASSPFDRDRDGYTF TGTGCCAGCAGCCCCTTTGACAGGGACCGAGATGGCTACACCTTC many TRBV28 TRBD1 15 TRBJ1-2
CASTHQTGSNTGELFF TGTGCCAGCACCCACCAGACAGGATCGAACACCGGGGAGCTGTTTTTT many TRBV9 - 16 TRBJ2-2
CSAAGWGQTTGELFF TGCAGTGCCGCGGGGTGGGGACAGACCACCGGGGAGCTGTTTTTT few TRBV20-1 - 15 TRBJ2-2
CATSRDTRRGTGELFF TGTGCCACCAGCAGAGATACCCGGAGAGGTACCGGGGAGCTGTTTTTT few TRBV15 - 16 TRBJ2-2
CASSRSGTGERNEKLFF TGTGCCAGCAGCCGATCCGGGACAGGGGAGCGTAATGAAAAACTGTTTTTT - TRBV5-7 TRBD1 17 TRBJ1-4
CASSEYTGRNTIYF TGTGCCAGCAGTGAATACACAGGGAGAAACACCATATATTTT - TRBV25-1 - 14 TRBJ1-3
CASSPGLSGRSWSDTDTQYF TGTGCCAGCAGCCCGGGCCTGAGCGGGAGGAGTTGGTCAGACACAGATACGCAGTATTTT - TRBV11-2 TRBD2 20 TRBJ2-3
CASSYTWSARENEQFF TGTGCCAGCAGCTACACGTGGTCTGCTCGTGAGAATGAGCAGTTCTTC - TRBV11-3 - 16 TRBJ2-1
CASSLAQSSPLHF TGTGCCAGCAGTTTAGCGCAAAGTTCACCCCTCCACTTT few TRBV12-3/TRBV12-4 - 13 TRBJ1-6
CSAPGNSGYEQYF TGCAGTGCCCCCGGCAACAGCGGCTACGAGCAGTACTTC many TRBV20-1 - 13 TRBJ2-7
CSARALANEQFF TGCAGTGCTAGGGCCCTAGCGAATGAGCAGTTCTTC - TRBV20-1 - 12 TRBJ2-1
CASSLGKYTEAFF TGTGCCAGCAGCTTGGGGAAGTACACTGAAGCTTTCTTT - TRBV5-8 - 13 TRBJ1-1
CASSPGRVNTGELFF TGTGCCAGCAGTCCAGGGCGGGTTAACACCGGGGAGCTGTTTTTT many TRBV12-3/TRBV12-4 - 15 TRBJ2-2
CSARIGTGRMYEQYF TGCAGTGCTAGAATCGGGACAGGGAGAATGTACGAGCAGTACTTC few TRBV20-1 TRBD1 15 TRBJ2-7
CASSQTKGINYGYTF TGTGCCAGCAGCCAGACCAAAGGGATAAACTATGGCTACACCTTC many TRBV7-9 - 15 TRBJ1-2
CASSPVIGSWAGELFF TGTGCCAGCAGCCCAGTCATAGGGTCGTGGGCCGGGGAGCTGTTTTTT once TRBV7-9 - 16 TRBJ2-2
CASIRTGGIGGYTF TGTGCCAGCATCCGGACAGGGGGAATCGGGGGCTACACCTTC few TRBV6-1 TRBD1 14 TRBJ1-2
CASSKTGTSSGTSGSRDIQYF TGTGCCAGCAGTAAAACCGGGACTAGTAGTGGGACTAGCGGGAGTCGTGACATTCAGTACTTC few TRBV11-2 TRBD2 21 TRBJ2-4
CASSEYKNTEAFF TGTGCCAGCAGTGAATACAAGAACACTGAAGCTTTCTTT - TRBV25-1 - 13 TRBJ1-1
CSARDYRGLGEQFF TGCAGTGCTAGAGATTATAGGGGGCTAGGTGAGCAGTTCTTC few TRBV20-1 TRBD1 14 TRBJ2-1
CASSRNQGPEQYF TGTGCCAGCAGTCGCAACCAGGGACCCGAGCAGTACTTC - TRBV25-1 - 13 TRBJ2-7
CASRRTASSYNEQFF TGTGCCAGCAGGAGGACAGCCTCCTCCTACAATGAGCAGTTCTTC many TRBV2 - 15 TRBJ2-1
CASSFGDWDYGYTF TGTGCCAGCAGCTTTGGCGACTGGGACTATGGCTACACCTTC many TRBV7-3 - 14 TRBJ1-2
CASSLRTFTSNTGELFF TGTGCCAGCAGCTTGAGAACCTTCACAAGTAACACCGGGGAGCTGTTTTTT few TRBV11-1 - 17 TRBJ2-2
CSAHRVRTDTQYF TGCAGTGCCCACAGGGTACGCACAGATACGCAGTATTTT few TRBV20-1 - 13 TRBJ2-3
CASSLGHRTAEAFF TGTGCCAGCAGTTTGGGACATCGAACGGCTGAAGCTTTCTTT few TRBV28 - 14 TRBJ1-1